This is a list of T cell receptor beta chains from one sample in a study of CD8 T cells in Susac syndrome. TCRdb re-called the immunoSEQ multiplex PCR reads through MiXCR, storing one row per CDR3 protein. The sample comprises approximately 190,000 distinct CDR3 sequences, approximately 95% of which are singletons, and 0.09% to 0.12% rests with the top ten. The material sequenced was CD4+ T cells from PBMCs. The receptors shown here come from a human donor in good health. CDR3s include the opening cysteine and the closing phenylalanine or tryptophan. Each record gives: V gene, J gene, D gene, CDR3 DNA, CDR3 protein. D genes are given only for firm matches.

V gene: TRBV7-2
J gene: TRBJ2-5
D gene: .
CDR3 DNA: TGTGCCAGCAGCTTATCGCCAGGGAGGCCGACCCAGTACTTC
CDR3 protein: CASSLSPGRPTQYF

V gene: TRBV10-3
J gene: TRBJ1-5
D gene: .
CDR3 DNA: TGTGCCATCAGTGAAGTCCAAGGGCCCCAGCATTTT
CDR3 protein: CAISEVQGPQHF

V gene: TRBV27
J gene: TRBJ2-6
D gene: .
CDR3 DNA: TGTGCCAGCCTAAGTTCTGGGGCCAACGTCCTGACTTTC
CDR3 protein: CASLSSGANVLTF

V gene: TRBV29-1
J gene: TRBJ2-1
D gene: .
CDR3 DNA: TGCAGCGTTGAAGTATCACAGGGTGTCGATGAGCAGTTCTTC
CDR3 protein: CSVEVSQGVDEQFF

V gene: TRBV7-3
J gene: TRBJ2-3
D gene: TRBD2
CDR3 DNA: TGTGCCAGCAGCCCTTTGACTAGCGGGGGAGGTACGCAGTATTTT
CDR3 protein: CASSPLTSGGGTQYF

V gene: TRBV6-5
J gene: TRBJ2-1
D gene: .
CDR3 DNA: TGTGCCAGCAGTTTCGTTAATGAGCAGTTCTTC
CDR3 protein: CASSFVNEQFF

V gene: TRBV10-3
J gene: TRBJ1-5
D gene: .
CDR3 DNA: TGTGCCATCAGTGAGCGGTCGAGCAATCAGCCCCAGCATTTT
CDR3 protein: CAISERSSNQPQHF

V gene: TRBV11-2
J gene: TRBJ1-5
D gene: TRBD1
CDR3 DNA: TGTGCCAGCAGCTTAGAGGCAGGGGGGAATCAGCCCCAGCATTTT
CDR3 protein: CASSLEAGGNQPQHF

V gene: TRBV12-3/TRBV12-4
J gene: TRBJ1-2
D gene: TRBD1
CDR3 DNA: TGTGCCAGCAGTTACAGGGGCCCATATGGCTACACCTTC
CDR3 protein: CASSYRGPYGYTF

V gene: TRBV14
J gene: TRBJ1-2
D gene: .
CDR3 DNA: TGTGCCAGCAGCCAAGGCACAGTCGGCTACACCTTC
CDR3 protein: CASSQGTVGYTF

V gene: TRBV7-8
J gene: TRBJ2-2
D gene: .
CDR3 DNA: TGTGCCAGCAGCTTAACGGACAGTAACACCGGGGAGCTGTTTTTT
CDR3 protein: CASSLTDSNTGELFF

V gene: TRBV6-1
J gene: TRBJ1-2
D gene: .
CDR3 DNA: TGTGCCGGTCTTGGGGGAGATGGCTACACCTTC
CDR3 protein: CAGLGGDGYTF

V gene: TRBV15
J gene: TRBJ1-5
D gene: .
CDR3 DNA: TGTGCCACCAGCACCGCTGGGGCCCATCGGCCCCAGCATTTT
CDR3 protein: CATSTAGAHRPQHF

V gene: TRBV15
J gene: TRBJ2-5
D gene: .
CDR3 DNA: TGTGCCACCAGCGCCCGAGGAGAGACCCAGTACTTC
CDR3 protein: CATSARGETQYF

V gene: TRBV20-1
J gene: TRBJ2-7
D gene: TRBD2
CDR3 DNA: TGCAGTGCTGTTTCCGGGACTAGCGGATCCTACGAGCAGTACTTC
CDR3 protein: CSAVSGTSGSYEQYF